This T cell receptor beta chain was identified during a study of Graves' ophthalmopathy and Graves' hyperthyroidism. Study-level information: The authors collected peripheral blood at initial diagnosis, before any treatment.

This clonotype came up many times. Its antigen is still unknown. The ends were cut back, 5 bases at V and 5 bases at J, with 21 bases in the middle. Germline V gene lookup returns CDR1 SGHAT and CDR2 FQDESV (reference sequence). The CDR3 runs 16 residues. Points from the study as a whole: A roughly 80% specificity and around 90% sensitivity were achieved by a 13-signature model that separated ophthalmopathy from stable hyperthyroidism.

The starting material, about 9.5 ml of fresh peripheral blood, provided the PBMCs. As the template, RNA transcripts were used to amplify TCR beta CDR3 regions. A first-round RT-PCR used HTBI primers, followed by a second-round multiplex PCR. In TCRdb, the multiplex PCR reads were re-called with MiXCR into one record per CDR3 protein. The table includes 620,000 or so distinct CDR3 sequences, about a fifth detected once. This clonotype was sampled from a young woman with stable Graves' hyperthyroidism. Some clones in this sample may be carry-over from other donors' samples. The chain has TRBV11-1 and TRBJ1-1; D is uncertain. The source material was peripheral blood. CDR3 region: CASSPRSTADQTEAFF. DNA for the CDR3: TGTGCCAGCAGCCCCCGTAGTACTGCGGACCAAACTGAAGCTTTCTTT.